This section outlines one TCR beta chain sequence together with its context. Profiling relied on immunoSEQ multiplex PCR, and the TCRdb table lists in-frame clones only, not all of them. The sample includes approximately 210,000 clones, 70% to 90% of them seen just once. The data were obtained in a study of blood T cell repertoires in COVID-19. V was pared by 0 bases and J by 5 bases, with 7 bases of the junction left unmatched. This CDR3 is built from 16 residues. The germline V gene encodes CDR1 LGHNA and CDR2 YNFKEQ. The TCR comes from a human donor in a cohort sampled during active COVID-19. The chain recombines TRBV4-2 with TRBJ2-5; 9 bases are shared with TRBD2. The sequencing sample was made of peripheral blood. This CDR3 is CASSQDWASGKETQYF. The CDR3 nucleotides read TGTGCCAGCAGCCAAGATTGGGCTAGCGGGAAGGAGACCCAGTACTTC.